What follows is one TCR beta chain and its context. Its antigen is currently unknown. RNA, once extracted, was reverse transcribed into cDNA for use as the sequencing template. Method: immunoSEQ multiplex PCR; TCRdb's copy keeps in-frame clones and lacks some. The data show 60,000 to 90,000 clones, approximately 66% seen once. This entry is derived from a study of CD8+ T cells in alopecia areata. Indicated treatment: oral pan-JAK inhibitor, 5-10 mg twice daily. The CDR3 is made up of 14 amino acids. V was cut by 7 bases and J by 0 bases, with 12 bases left in between. Germline V lookup: CDR1 SGHVS, CDR2 FNYEAQ. Findings and caveats of the study: Resident alphabeta T cells of normal skin are also sequenced in scalp samples. Persistence during tofacitinib was seen for many expanded lesional clones in scalp and blood.

The rearrangement joins TRBV7-6 to TRBJ2-5; D remains ambiguous. The TCR originated in a human donor with alopecia areata. The specimen comprised CD8+ T cells sorted from blood, sampled at week 24, from a patient treated with tofacitinib. As DNA, the CDR3 is TGTGCCAGCACCCCTCCCGGACACCAAGAGACCCAGTACTTC. Translation: CASTPPGHQETQYF.